The sequence of this TCR beta chain was determined in a study of blood T cell repertoires in COVID-19. Study-level background: There were acute and convalescent COVID-19 samples, and they came from the United States, Italy and Spain.

In the authors' workflow: Estimation of nucleated cell counts was performed using reference gene primer amplification. The repertoire was sequenced with immunoSEQ multiplex PCR; TCRdb's copy has only in-frame clones and lacks some. V and J calls and clone size are those listed in that table; D and trimming were worked out from the DNA. The table includes hundreds of thousands of clones, 82% detected once. Germline values: CDR1 SGHAT, CDR2 FQNNGV. J gave up 8 bases and V 6 bases, and 9 bases lay outside the gene matches. CDR3 length: 15 residues. Participants, 18 to 89 years old, spanned approximately 26 US areas. Cohorts were based on clinical histories the participants reported. This clone was detected once.

The V call is TRBV11-2, the J call TRBJ1-6, with TRBD1 matching over 8 bases. This receptor was identified in a man in his forties who had been exposed to COVID-19. The sequenced sample consisted of PBMCs or T cells enriched from blood (not recorded which). This CDR3 is CASSQQGAPDSPLHF. CDR3 nucleotides: TGTGCCAGCAGTCAGCAGGGGGCGCCGGATTCACCCCTCCACTTT.